This is a list of T cell receptor beta chains from one sample in a study of OX40 agonist ivuxolimab in advanced cancers. The method was immunoSEQ multiplex PCR; TCRdb's version includes in-frame clones alone and lacks a portion of them. The sample contains fewer than 75,000 clones, roughly 90% of which appear only once. Here the sequenced sample was CD4+ or CD8+ T cells sorted from blood, taken in a trial of the OX40 agonist ivuxolimab. The receptors were sampled from an adult with an advanced solid tumor such as melanoma, head and neck, liver or kidney cancer. Both conserved end residues are part of each CDR3. The D gene is left open where the match is weak. Clone size is shown for a subset of rows, as once, few, many or a class of expanded clone.

abundance: .
j_gene: TRBJ2-6
v_gene: TRBV27
len: 15
d_gene: .
CDR3aa: CASSLQYSGANVLTF
CDR3nt: TGTGCCAGCAGTCTACAGTACTCTGGGGCCAACGTCCTGACTTTC

abundance: few
j_gene: TRBJ1-5
v_gene: TRBV28
len: 15
d_gene: TRBD1
CDR3aa: CASSYPDRGHQPQHF
CDR3nt: TGTGCCAGCAGTTATCCGGACAGGGGGCATCAGCCCCAGCATTTT

abundance: few
j_gene: TRBJ2-1
v_gene: TRBV10-3
len: 14
d_gene: TRBD1
CDR3aa: CATSGTGSNNEQFF
CDR3nt: TGTGCCACGTCGGGGACAGGGTCGAACAATGAGCAGTTCTTC

abundance: once
j_gene: TRBJ1-2
v_gene: TRBV28
len: 14
d_gene: TRBD1
CDR3aa: CASSTGQGYYGYTF
CDR3nt: TGTGCCAGCAGTACCGGACAGGGTTACTATGGCTACACCTTC

abundance: .
j_gene: TRBJ2-2
v_gene: TRBV29-1
len: 14
d_gene: TRBD1
CDR3aa: CSVEGGQGTGELFF
CDR3nt: TGCAGCGTTGAAGGCGGACAGGGAACCGGGGAGCTGTTTTTT

abundance: .
j_gene: TRBJ2-2
v_gene: TRBV10-3
len: 15
d_gene: TRBD1
CDR3aa: CAIRTGTGGTGELFF
CDR3nt: TGTGCCATCAGGACCGGGACAGGGGGCACCGGGGAGCTGTTTTTT

abundance: once
j_gene: TRBJ2-2
v_gene: TRBV6-6
len: 16
d_gene: .
CDR3aa: CASSYFRDTGAGELFF
CDR3nt: TGTGCCAGCAGTTACTTCAGGGACACCGGTGCCGGGGAGCTGTTTTTT

abundance: .
j_gene: TRBJ1-4
v_gene: TRBV28
len: 17
d_gene: .
CDR3aa: CASSGAYLQENYEKLFF
CDR3nt: TGTGCCAGCAGTGGAGCGTACCTACAAGAAAATTATGAAAAACTGTTTTTT

abundance: once
j_gene: TRBJ2-7
v_gene: TRBV28
len: 15
d_gene: .
CDR3aa: CASSRARGATYEQYF
CDR3nt: TGTGCCAGCAGCCGAGCTCGTGGAGCTACCTACGAGCAGTACTTC

abundance: .
j_gene: TRBJ1-1
v_gene: TRBV7-9
len: 14
d_gene: TRBD1
CDR3aa: CASSLGTGNTEAFF
CDR3nt: TGTGCCAGCAGCTTAGGGACAGGGAACACTGAAGCTTTCTTT

abundance: once
j_gene: TRBJ1-5
v_gene: TRBV7-2
len: 15
d_gene: .
CDR3aa: CASREGGSSNQPQHF
CDR3nt: TGTGCCAGCAGGGAGGGGGGTTCTAGCAATCAGCCCCAGCATTTT

abundance: .
j_gene: TRBJ1-1
v_gene: TRBV5-1
len: 13
d_gene: .
CDR3aa: CASSSDEPTEAFF
CDR3nt: TGCGCCAGCAGTTCGGACGAACCCACTGAAGCTTTCTTT

abundance: .
j_gene: TRBJ2-7
v_gene: TRBV9
len: 15
d_gene: .
CDR3aa: CASSPGLLATYEQYF
CDR3nt: TGTGCCAGCAGCCCAGGACTCCTCGCTACCTACGAGCAGTACTTC

abundance: .
j_gene: TRBJ2-3
v_gene: TRBV10-3
len: 14
d_gene: TRBD2
CDR3aa: CAIREASGTDTQYF
CDR3nt: TGTGCCATCCGAGAGGCTAGCGGAACAGATACGCAGTATTTT

abundance: .
j_gene: TRBJ2-4
v_gene: TRBV2
len: 10
d_gene: .
CDR3aa: CASRVGLQYF
CDR3nt: TGTGCCAGCAGGGTGGGACTTCAGTACTTC

abundance: .
j_gene: TRBJ1-1
v_gene: TRBV6-5
len: 12
d_gene: .
CDR3aa: CASSSRATEAFF
CDR3nt: TGTGCCAGCAGCTCGCGGGCGACTGAAGCTTTCTTT

abundance: .
j_gene: TRBJ2-2
v_gene: TRBV7-7
len: 16
d_gene: TRBD2
CDR3aa: CASSLAGGSNTGELFF
CDR3nt: TGTGCTAGCAGCTTAGCGGGAGGGTCGAACACCGGGGAGCTGTTTTTT

abundance: few
j_gene: TRBJ1-6
v_gene: TRBV30
len: 13
d_gene: .
CDR3aa: CAWSVTSGSPLHF
CDR3nt: TGTGCCTGGAGTGTGACCTCGGGTTCACCCCTCCACTTT

abundance: .
j_gene: TRBJ2-3
v_gene: TRBV5-1
len: 17
d_gene: TRBD2
CDR3aa: CASSLSGLAGVQDTQYF
CDR3nt: TGCGCCAGCAGCTTGTCGGGACTAGCGGGAGTACAAGATACGCAGTATTTT

abundance: few
j_gene: TRBJ1-6
v_gene: TRBV30
len: 13
d_gene: .
CDR3aa: CAWGSGYNSPLHF
CDR3nt: TGTGCCTGGGGTTCAGGGTATAATTCACCCCTCCACTTT

abundance: .
j_gene: TRBJ1-2
v_gene: TRBV28
len: 13
d_gene: .
CDR3aa: CASRLEGPRGYTF
CDR3nt: TGTGCCAGCAGATTGGAGGGTCCTCGTGGCTACACCTTC

abundance: .
j_gene: TRBJ2-5
v_gene: TRBV5-1
len: 13
d_gene: .
CDR3aa: CASSGGYQETQYF
CDR3nt: TGCGCCAGCAGTGGAGGGTACCAAGAGACCCAGTACTTC

abundance: .
j_gene: TRBJ2-2
v_gene: TRBV6-5
len: 15
d_gene: .
CDR3aa: CASSYRRQATGELFF
CDR3nt: TGTGCCAGCAGTTACAGAAGACAAGCCACCGGGGAGCTGTTTTTT

abundance: .
j_gene: TRBJ2-7
v_gene: TRBV10-3
len: 13
d_gene: TRBD2
CDR3aa: CATGTSGFYEQYF
CDR3nt: TGTGCCACCGGGACTAGCGGCTTCTACGAGCAGTACTTC

abundance: .
j_gene: TRBJ2-3
v_gene: TRBV7-9
len: 16
d_gene: TRBD2
CDR3aa: CASSLVTGGPVDTQYF
CDR3nt: TGTGCCAGCAGCTTGGTAACGGGAGGGCCGGTAGATACGCAGTATTTT

abundance: .
j_gene: TRBJ2-7
v_gene: TRBV5-1
len: 14
d_gene: .
CDR3aa: CASSLSRDSYEQYF
CDR3nt: TGCGCCAGCAGCTTGTCCAGAGACTCCTACGAGCAGTACTTC

abundance: once
j_gene: TRBJ1-2
v_gene: TRBV5-6
len: 13
d_gene: .
CDR3aa: CASSSRQSRGYTF
CDR3nt: TGTGCCAGCAGCTCAAGACAGAGTAGGGGCTACACCTTC

abundance: .
j_gene: TRBJ1-1
v_gene: TRBV2
len: 13
d_gene: .
CDR3aa: CASRKIANTEAFF
CDR3nt: TGTGCCAGCAGAAAAATAGCTAACACTGAAGCTTTCTTT

abundance: .
j_gene: TRBJ2-5
v_gene: TRBV10-3
len: 14
d_gene: TRBD2
CDR3aa: CAISEGLARETQYF
CDR3nt: TGTGCCATCAGTGAAGGACTAGCGAGAGAGACCCAGTACTTC

abundance: .
j_gene: TRBJ1-6
v_gene: TRBV7-2
len: 16
d_gene: .
CDR3aa: CASSLAGTRGNSPLHF
CDR3nt: TGTGCCAGCAGCTTAGCTGGGACCAGAGGCAATTCACCCCTCCACTTT

abundance: .
j_gene: TRBJ2-5
v_gene: TRBV4-1
len: 14
d_gene: TRBD2
CDR3aa: CASSPRLAPETQYF
CDR3nt: TGCGCCAGCAGCCCCCGACTAGCCCCTGAGACCCAGTACTTC

abundance: .
j_gene: TRBJ2-1
v_gene: TRBV5-1
len: 14
d_gene: .
CDR3aa: CASSSFGKDNEQFF
CDR3nt: TGCGCCAGCAGCTCCTTCGGGAAGGACAATGAGCAGTTCTTC

abundance: .
j_gene: TRBJ1-5
v_gene: TRBV9
len: 14
d_gene: .
CDR3aa: CASSVAAVNQPQHF
CDR3nt: TGTGCCAGCAGCGTAGCGGCAGTCAATCAGCCCCAGCATTTT

abundance: .
j_gene: TRBJ2-7
v_gene: TRBV28
len: 14
d_gene: .
CDR3aa: CASGPVLSSYEQYF
CDR3nt: TGTGCCAGCGGGCCTGTCCTCAGTTCCTACGAGCAGTACTTC

abundance: .
j_gene: TRBJ2-1
v_gene: TRBV4-1
len: 15
d_gene: TRBD1
CDR3aa: CASSRGGTGGNEQFF
CDR3nt: TGCGCCAGCAGCCGCGGCGGGACAGGGGGCAATGAGCAGTTCTTC

abundance: .
j_gene: TRBJ2-1
v_gene: TRBV5-4
len: 16
d_gene: .
CDR3aa: CASSLVGDAQRDYQFF
CDR3nt: TGTGCCAGCAGCTTGGTCGGTGATGCCCAGCGAGATTATCAGTTCTTC

abundance: .
j_gene: TRBJ2-1
v_gene: TRBV5-1
len: 15
d_gene: .
CDR3aa: CASSPSAGSGDEQFF
CDR3nt: TGCGCCAGCAGCCCCTCTGCGGGATCCGGGGATGAGCAGTTCTTC

abundance: .
j_gene: TRBJ1-2
v_gene: TRBV5-4
len: 14
d_gene: TRBD1
CDR3aa: CASSLAGTGRGYTF
CDR3nt: TGTGCCAGCAGCTTGGCTGGGACAGGGCGCGGCTACACCTTC